The rows below give T cell receptor beta chains drawn from one sample of a study of T cell repertoires in cytomegalovirus infection. TCRdb reprocessed the reads with MiXCR, giving one entry per CDR3 protein. The profile shows about 530,000 distinct CDR3 sequences, less than 30% of them singletons. The sample comprised PBMCs. The receptors derive from a human donor in good health (CMV status not recorded). Some clones in this sample may be carry-over from other donors' samples. Each CDR3 is given with its conserved first and last residue.

V,J,CDR3
TRBV20-1,TRBJ2-1,CSARGPSGGNNEQFF
TRBV6-2/TRBV6-3,TRBJ2-7,CASSYLGRDYEQYF
TRBV7-2,TRBJ2-5,CASSLGRLRGTGGTQYF
TRBV7-2,TRBJ1-5,CASSLALRDAYSNQPQHF
TRBV7-2,TRBJ1-3,CASSFVSGGRAGNTIYF
TRBV5-6,TRBJ2-1,CASSLVDNNEQFF
TRBV19,TRBJ1-5,CASKEHGVPYGNQPQHF
TRBV7-2,TRBJ1-4,CASSWGRTNEKLFF
TRBV28,TRBJ1-2,CASRSVGRNYGYTF
TRBV7-6,TRBJ2-5,CASSWDGRQETQYF
TRBV28,TRBJ1-1,CASMGGNTEAFF
TRBV6-1,TRBJ2-5,CASSPGSLETQYF
TRBV7-2,TRBJ1-2,CASSPHYGYTF
TRBV5-6,TRBJ2-7,CASRVGIGLAGPYEQYF
TRBV7-2,TRBJ1-3,CASTTGTGNTIYF
TRBV12-3/TRBV12-4,TRBJ2-1,CASSKRQGATNNEQFF
TRBV19,TRBJ2-1,CASSLDHFAGGPNEQFF
TRBV5-1,TRBJ2-2,CASSAGTANTGELFF
TRBV6-2/TRBV6-3,TRBJ2-1,CASSPGTALYNEQFF
TRBV5-1,TRBJ1-1,CASSHGFGAEAFF
TRBV7-8,TRBJ1-6,CASSFRGGMGSPLHF
TRBV7-9,TRBJ2-7,CASSSQGVIYEQYF
TRBV19,TRBJ1-1,CASSLGQGEGVGGTEAFF
TRBV6-2/TRBV6-3,TRBJ2-1,CASSYPGTSGSTPYNEQFF
TRBV20-1,TRBJ2-1,CSGRGLAGGIDEQFF
TRBV7-2,TRBJ1-5,CASSKDRGQDQPQHF
TRBV6-5,TRBJ2-5,CASSLVFWETQYF
TRBV7-3,TRBJ2-1,CASSPHRGGYNEQFF
TRBV7-2,TRBJ2-3,CASSLVAGREDTQYF
TRBV6-2/TRBV6-3,TRBJ2-1,CAGSGASSYNEQFF
TRBV30,TRBJ2-1,CAWRPPQGRGSYNEQFF
TRBV6-2/TRBV6-3,TRBJ2-7,CASSDFGDYEQYF
TRBV6-5,TRBJ1-1,CASSYRQGDTEAFF
TRBV7-2,TRBJ1-1,CASSLVPNTEAFF
TRBV7-4,TRBJ2-3,CVSSLQGSTDTQYF
TRBV5-4,TRBJ1-2,CASSTGGLNYGYTF
TRBV7-2,TRBJ2-7,CASSRPTGTPNGQYF
TRBV6-2/TRBV6-3,TRBJ1-2,CASTPDSNYGYTF
TRBV6-2/TRBV6-3,TRBJ2-2,CASSILPGQPNTGELFF
TRBV6-2/TRBV6-3,TRBJ2-1,CASSDTGALYNEQFF
TRBV6-1,TRBJ1-1,CASIRTDMNTEAFF
TRBV6-5,TRBJ2-5,CASSKRGGGETQYF
TRBV5-6,TRBJ2-3,CASSFERGTDTQYF
TRBV29-1,TRBJ2-5,CSVERLSRAQETQYF
TRBV11-2,TRBJ2-1,CASSLAQSLLTYNEQFF
TRBV25-1,TRBJ2-3,CASSEMLAAGTDTQYF
TRBV7-8,TRBJ2-3,CASSHGLSTDTQYF
TRBV19,TRBJ2-2,CASLPTSGLLGTGELFF
TRBV5-6,TRBJ2-6,CASSKWTGVGANVLTF
TRBV11-2,TRBJ1-2,CASSLDRPTGAYYGYTF
TRBV7-8,TRBJ2-1,CASRLVPGRMLVF
TRBV6-2/TRBV6-3,TRBJ2-1,CASSYQYNEQFF
TRBV6-2/TRBV6-3,TRBJ2-7,CASSYSIVGDYEQYF
TRBV19,TRBJ2-2,CASSIGRWVSELFF
TRBV6-5,TRBJ1-6,CASSSNDRGYSPLHF